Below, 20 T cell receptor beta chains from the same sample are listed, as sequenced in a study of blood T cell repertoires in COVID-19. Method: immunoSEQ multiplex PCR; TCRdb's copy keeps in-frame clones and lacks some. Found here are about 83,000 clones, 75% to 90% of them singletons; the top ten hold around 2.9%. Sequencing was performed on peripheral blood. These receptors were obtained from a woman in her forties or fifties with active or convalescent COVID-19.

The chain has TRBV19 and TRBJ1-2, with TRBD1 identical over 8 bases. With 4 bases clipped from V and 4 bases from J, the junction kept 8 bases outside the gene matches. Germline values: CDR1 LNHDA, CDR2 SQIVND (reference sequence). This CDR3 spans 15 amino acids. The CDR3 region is CASSTRQGLFYGYTF. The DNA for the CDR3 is TGTGCCAGTAGTACCAGACAGGGGCTGTTCTATGGCTACACCTTC. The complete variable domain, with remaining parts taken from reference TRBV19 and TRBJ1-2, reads DGGITQSPKYLFRKEGQNVTLSCEQNLNHDAMYWYRQDPGQGLRLIYYSQIVNDFQKGDIAEGYSVSREKKESFPLTVTSAQKNPTAFYLCASSTRQGLFYGYTFGSGTRLTVV.

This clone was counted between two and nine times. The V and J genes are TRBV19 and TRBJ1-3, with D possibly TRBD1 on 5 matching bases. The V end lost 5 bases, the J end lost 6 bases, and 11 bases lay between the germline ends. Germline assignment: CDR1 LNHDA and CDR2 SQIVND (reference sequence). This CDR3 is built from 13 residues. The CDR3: CASSHQGANTIYF. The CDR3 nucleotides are TGTGCCAGTAGTCATCAGGGCGCAAACACCATATATTTT.

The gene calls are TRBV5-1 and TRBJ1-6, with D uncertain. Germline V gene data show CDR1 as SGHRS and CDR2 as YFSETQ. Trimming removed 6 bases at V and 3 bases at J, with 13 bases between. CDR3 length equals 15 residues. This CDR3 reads CASTRDSFYNSPLHF. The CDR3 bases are TGCGCCAGCACCAGAGATAGCTTCTATAATTCACCCCTCCACTTT.

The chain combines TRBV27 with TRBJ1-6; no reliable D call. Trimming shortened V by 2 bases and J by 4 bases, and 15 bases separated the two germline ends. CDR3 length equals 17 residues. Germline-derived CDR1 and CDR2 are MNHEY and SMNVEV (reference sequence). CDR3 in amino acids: CASSLPRTKSYNSPLHF. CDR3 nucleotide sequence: TGTGCCAGCAGTTTACCGCGGACTAAAAGTTATAATTCACCCCTCCACTTT.

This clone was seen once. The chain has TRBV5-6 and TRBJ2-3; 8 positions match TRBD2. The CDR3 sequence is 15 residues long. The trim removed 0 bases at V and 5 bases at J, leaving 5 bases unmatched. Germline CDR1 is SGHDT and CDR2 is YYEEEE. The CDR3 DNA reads TGTGCCAGCAGCTTGGAGCGGGGGTTTAGAGATACGCAGTATTTT. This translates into CASSLERGFRDTQYF.

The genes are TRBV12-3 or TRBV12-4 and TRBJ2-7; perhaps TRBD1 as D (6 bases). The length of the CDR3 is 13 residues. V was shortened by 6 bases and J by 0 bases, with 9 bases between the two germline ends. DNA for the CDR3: TGTGCCAGCAGGACAGGAGACTCCTACGAGCAGTACTTC. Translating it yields CASRTGDSYEQYF.

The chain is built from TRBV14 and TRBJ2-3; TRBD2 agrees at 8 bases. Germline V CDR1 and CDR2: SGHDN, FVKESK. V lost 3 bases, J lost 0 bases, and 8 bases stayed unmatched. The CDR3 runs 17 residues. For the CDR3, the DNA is TGTGCCAGCAGCCATGGAAGCGGGGGAATCAGCACAGATACGCAGTATTTT. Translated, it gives CASSHGSGGISTDTQYF. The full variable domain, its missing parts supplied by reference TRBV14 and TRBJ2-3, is EAGVTQFPSHSVIEKGQTVTLRCDPISGHDNLYWYRRVMGKEIKFLLHFVKESKQDESGMPNNRFLAERTGGTYSTLKVQPAELEDSGVYFCASSHGSGGISTDTQYFGPGTRLTVL.

The CDR3 DNA follows: TGCGCCAGCAGCTTGGAGGGGGTTCCCGGAGATACGCAGTATTTT. Residues: CASSLEGVPGDTQYF. The gene calls are TRBV5-1 and TRBJ2-3, with D possibly TRBD1 on 6 matching bases. Germline CDR1 SGHRS, CDR2 YFSETQ. The CDR3 is made up of 15 amino acids. V was cut by 0 bases and J by 5 bases, with 13 bases left in between.

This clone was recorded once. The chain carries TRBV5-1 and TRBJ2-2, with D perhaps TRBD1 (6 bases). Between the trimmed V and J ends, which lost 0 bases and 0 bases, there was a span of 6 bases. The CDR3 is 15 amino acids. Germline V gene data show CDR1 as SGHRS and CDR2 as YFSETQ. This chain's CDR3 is CASSLGTANTGELFF. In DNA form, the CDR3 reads TGCGCCAGCAGCTTGGGGACAGCGAACACCGGGGAGCTGTTTTTT.

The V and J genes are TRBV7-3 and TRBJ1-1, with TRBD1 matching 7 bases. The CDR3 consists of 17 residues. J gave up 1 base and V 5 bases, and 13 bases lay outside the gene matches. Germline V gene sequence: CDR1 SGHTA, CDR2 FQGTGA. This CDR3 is CASSPIRGQASNTEAFF. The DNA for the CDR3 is TGTGCCAGCAGCCCAATAAGAGGACAGGCGTCGAACACTGAAGCTTTCTTT.

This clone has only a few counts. CDR3 residues: CSAPAMAEAFF. Written as DNA, the CDR3 is TGCAGTGCACCTGCGATGGCTGAAGCTTTCTTT. The V gene is TRBV20-1, the J gene TRBJ1-1; D is undetermined. V lost 6 bases to trimming and J lost 6 bases, with 11 bases between them. The germline V gene encodes CDR1 DFQATT and CDR2 SNEGSKA (reference sequence). This CDR3 has 11 amino acids.

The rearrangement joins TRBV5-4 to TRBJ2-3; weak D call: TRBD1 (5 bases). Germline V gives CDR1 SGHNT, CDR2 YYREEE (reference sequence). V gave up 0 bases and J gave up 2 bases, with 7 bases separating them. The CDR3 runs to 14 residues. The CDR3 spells CASSLGGATDTQYF. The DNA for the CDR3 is TGTGCCAGCAGCTTGGGGGGCGCCACAGATACGCAGTATTTT.

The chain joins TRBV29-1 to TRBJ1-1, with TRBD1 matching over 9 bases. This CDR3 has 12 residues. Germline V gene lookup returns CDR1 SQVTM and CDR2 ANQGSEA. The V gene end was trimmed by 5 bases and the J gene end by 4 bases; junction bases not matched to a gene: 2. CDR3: CSVWDRVTEAFF. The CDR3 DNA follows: TGCAGCGTTTGGGACAGGGTCACTGAAGCTTTCTTT.

The DNA of the CDR3 is TGCGCCAGCAGCTCGGACAGGGGTTCTCAGCAGTACTTC. Encoded protein: CASSSDRGSQQYF. The chain is built from TRBV5-1 and TRBJ2-7, with TRBD1 matching over 9 bases. This CDR3 is built from 13 residues. Per the germline V gene, CDR1 is SGHRS and CDR2 is YFSETQ. V gave up 3 bases and J gave up 8 bases; unmatched junction bases: 6.

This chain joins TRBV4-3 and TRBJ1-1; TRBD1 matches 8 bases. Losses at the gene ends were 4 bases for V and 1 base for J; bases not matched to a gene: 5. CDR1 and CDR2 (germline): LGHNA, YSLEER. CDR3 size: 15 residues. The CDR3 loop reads CASSPPDRGNTEAFF. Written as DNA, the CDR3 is TGCGCCAGCAGCCCCCCAGACAGGGGGAACACTGAAGCTTTCTTT.

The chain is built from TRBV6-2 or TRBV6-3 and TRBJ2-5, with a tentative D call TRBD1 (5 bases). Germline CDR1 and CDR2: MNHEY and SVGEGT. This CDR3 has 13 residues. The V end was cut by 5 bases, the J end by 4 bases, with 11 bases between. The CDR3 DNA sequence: TGTGCCAGCAGTGCAGGGAAGGCAGAGACCCAGTACTTC. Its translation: CASSAGKAETQYF.

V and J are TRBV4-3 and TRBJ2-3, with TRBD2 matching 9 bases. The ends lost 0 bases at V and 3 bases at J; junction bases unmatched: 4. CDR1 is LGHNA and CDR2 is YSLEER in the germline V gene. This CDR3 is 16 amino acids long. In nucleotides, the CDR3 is TGCGCCAGCAGCCAAGATGGGCGGGGGGGGACAGATACGCAGTATTTT. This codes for CASSQDGRGGTDTQYF.

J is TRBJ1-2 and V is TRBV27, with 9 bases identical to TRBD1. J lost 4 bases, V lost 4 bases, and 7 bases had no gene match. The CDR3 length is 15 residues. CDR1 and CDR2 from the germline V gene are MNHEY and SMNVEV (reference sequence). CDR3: CASSSGTGSIYGYTF. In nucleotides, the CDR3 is TGTGCCAGCAGTTCCGGGACAGGGTCTATCTATGGCTACACCTTC.

The CDR3 here is CASSFLPGQGPFVYNEQFF. In DNA, the CDR3 is TGTGCCAGCAGTTTCTTACCGGGACAGGGCCCCTTTGTCTACAATGAGCAGTTCTTC. J is TRBJ2-1 and V is TRBV7-9, with 9 positions matching TRBD1. CDR3 length: 19 residues. Unmatched junction bases numbered 18, after V lost 6 bases and J lost 3 bases. The V gene's germline CDR1 is SEHNR and CDR2 FQNEAQ (reference sequence). Using reference TRBV7-9 and TRBJ2-1 for the parts outside the CDR3, the full variable domain is DTGVSQNPRHKITKRGQNVTFRCDPISEHNRLYWYRQTLGQGPEFLTYFQNEAQLEKSRLLSDRFSAERPKGSFSTLEIQRTEQGDSAMYLCASSFLPGQGPFVYNEQFFGPGTRLTVL.

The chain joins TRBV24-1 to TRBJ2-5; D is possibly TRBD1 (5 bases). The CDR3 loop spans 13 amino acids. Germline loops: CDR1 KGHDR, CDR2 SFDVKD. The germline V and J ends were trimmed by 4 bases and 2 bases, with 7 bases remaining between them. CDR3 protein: CATSDPGQETQYF. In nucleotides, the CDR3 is TGTGCCACCAGTGACCCAGGGCAAGAGACCCAGTACTTC.